One and the same sample provided the 30 T cell receptor beta chains below, sequenced in a study of regulatory T cells in long-lasting Graves disease. HTBI primers from iRepertoire and Arm-PCR of CDR3 regions yielded the TCR beta libraries. TCRdb passed the multiplex PCR reads through MiXCR, listing each CDR3 protein once. There are about 400,000 distinct CDR3 sequences in the sample; approximately 16% occur only once, and over 7% lies in the top ten. Noted time point: newly diagnosed GD, antithyroid drugs for less than 3 months. From PBMCs, RNA was extracted and then used to make the TCR library. These data were also filed under a second study, of T cells in Graves' hyperthyroidism and ophthalmopathy.

The material sequenced was peripheral blood mononuclear cells (PBMCs), taken at new diagnosis, from a patient treated with antithyroid drugs. All receptors come from a woman in her 40s with Graves disease.

This clonotype was found a few times. The chain uses TRBV20-1 and TRBJ1-1, with 7 bases aligning to TRBD1. Germline V gene lookup returns CDR1 DFQATT and CDR2 SNEGSKA (reference sequence). J gave up 4 bases and V 7 bases, and 9 bases lay outside the gene matches. The CDR3 length is 13 residues. The CDR3 bases are TGCAGTGTTCAGGGGGTAGATTTCACTGAAGCTTTCTTT. Its protein product is CSVQGVDFTEAFF.

J is TRBJ2-7 and V is TRBV7-8; D may be TRBD1 (5 bases). The germline V gene has CDR1 SGHVS and CDR2 FQNEAQ. Trimming pared 3 bases from V and 0 bases from J, leaving 9 bases between. There are 14 residues in the CDR3. The CDR3, as DNA: TGTGCCAGCAGCTTTCCGGACAACTCCTACGAGCAGTACTTC. Amino acid sequence: CASSFPDNSYEQYF. Full variable domain (rest looked up from reference TRBV7-8 and TRBJ2-7): GAGVSQSPRYKVAKRGQDVALRCDPISGHVSLFWYQQALGQGPEFLTYFQNEAQLDKSGLPSDRFFAERPEGSVSTLKIQRTQQEDSAVYLCASSFPDNSYEQYFGPGTRLTVT.

This clonotype was seen a handful of times. This chain uses TRBV4-3 with TRBJ2-1; weak D call: TRBD2 (6 bases). This CDR3 spans 15 amino acids. Looked up from germline, CDR1 is LGHNA and CDR2 is YSLEER. V lost 1 base and J 6 bases, leaving 13 bases between the germline ends. The CDR3 sequence: CASSQVSSVSNEQFF. The CDR3 coding sequence is TGCGCCAGCAGCCAAGTTTCTAGCGTAAGCAATGAGCAGTTCTTC.

For this clonotype: A much larger clone differs by one base, so this may be a read error. The chain is built from TRBV29-1 and TRBJ1-2, with D tentatively TRBD1 (6 bases). Germline CDR1 reads SQVTM; CDR2 reads ANQGSEA. This CDR3 comprises 13 residues. Between the trimmed V and J ends, which lost 7 bases and 2 bases, there was a span of 14 bases. The CDR3 DNA is TGCAGCGGGGGGCTGGACGGAAACTATGGCTACACCTTC. Its translation: CSGGLDGNYGYTF.

The V and J genes are TRBV28 and TRBJ2-1, with TRBD2 matching 10 bases. This CDR3 has 15 amino acids. V shed 5 bases, J shed 8 bases, and the junction held 9 bases outside the gene matches. The germline CDR1 and CDR2 sequences are MDHEN and SYDVKM. The CDR3 spells CASSPHSGRSDEQFF. The DNA for the CDR3 is TGTGCCAGCAGTCCCCATAGCGGGAGGTCCGATGAGCAGTTCTTC.

Many counts were recorded for this clonotype. This chain uses TRBV18 with TRBJ1-1; D unresolved. Germline values: CDR1 KGHSH, CDR2 LQKENI. This CDR3 has 18 amino acids. Trimming removed 2 bases from V and 1 base from J, with 20 bases in between. In DNA, the CDR3 is TGTGCCAGCTCACCATCTGGGTACCCCCTATGGGGGAACACTGAAGCTTTCTTT. Its protein product is CASSPSGYPLWGNTEAFF.

This clonotype has a count of ten or more. V is TRBV10-2 and J is TRBJ2-7; 9 nucleotides agree with TRBD2. The trim removed 2 bases at V and 2 bases at J, leaving 4 bases unmatched. The CDR3 is made up of 15 amino acids. Per germline, CDR1 WSHSY and CDR2 SAAADI. The CDR3 DNA is TGCGCCAGCAGTGAGCGTGCGGGAGGGCCCTACGAGCAGTACTTC. Translated, it gives CASSERAGGPYEQYF.

This clonotype was counted many times. The junction shows a germline mismatch at one end, possibly a read error. CDR3 nucleotide sequence: TGTGCCACGCGGGACTATCGCACCGGGGAACTGTTTTTT. Amino acids: CATRDYRTGELFF. The chain has TRBV11-3 and TRBJ2-2, with TRBD2 identical over 7 bases. The CDR3 covers 13 residues. Germline-derived CDR1 and CDR2 are SGHNT and YENEEA.

Concerning this clonotype: A much more abundant neighbour one base away suggests this may be a read error. DNA for the CDR3: TGTGCCAGCAAACAGGAGATAATTAAAAACATTCAGTACTTC. This encodes CASKQEIIKNIQYF. The chain links TRBV28 to TRBJ2-4; a possible D gene is TRBD1 (5 bases). The CDR3 contains 14 residues. Looked up from germline, CDR1 is MDHEN and CDR2 is SYDVKM. Trimming left V 7 bases short and J 4 bases short, with 14 bases between.

A few counts support this clonotype. V usage is TRBV9 and J usage is TRBJ2-3, with 8 positions matching TRBD2. Germline CDR1 SGDLS, CDR2 YYNGEE. V was pared by 1 base and J by 5 bases, with 6 bases of the junction left unmatched. The CDR3 spans 15 residues. Here the CDR3 DNA reads TGTGCCAGCAGCGTATCTCCCGGGGGGGAAGATACGCAGTATTTT. Translated, it gives CASSVSPGGEDTQYF.

This clonotype came up many times. This chain joins TRBV29-1 and TRBJ2-2; no firm D call. Germline V gene data show CDR1 as SQVTM and CDR2 as ANQGSEA. Trimming shortened V by 4 bases and J by 6 bases, and 15 bases separated the two germline ends. The CDR3 runs to 14 residues. CDR3 DNA sequence: TGCAGCGTTGGGGGTCTACTTGGGGCCGGGGAGCTGTTTTTT. It yields the protein CSVGGLLGAGELFF.

This clonotype was seen at least ten times. The rearrangement links TRBV6-5 to TRBJ1-1; D ambiguous. Germline CDR1 MNHEY, CDR2 SVGAGI. V was trimmed by 2 bases and J by 1 base, leaving 5 bases between them. The CDR3 spans 13 residues. The CDR3 sequence: CASSYGWNTEAFF. Here the CDR3 DNA reads TGTGCCAGCAGTTACGGGTGGAACACTGAAGCTTTCTTT.

There are a few counts of this clonotype. The V and J genes are TRBV6-1 and TRBJ2-1, with 8 bases matching TRBD1. V lost 2 bases to trimming and J lost 1 base; unmatched junction nucleotides: 1. The CDR3 runs 15 residues. Germline V lookup: CDR1 MNHNS, CDR2 SASEGT. CDR3: CASSEQGASYNEQFF. The DNA for the CDR3 is TGTGCCAGCAGTGAACAGGGGGCGTCCTACAATGAGCAGTTCTTC.

The V and J genes are TRBV30 and TRBJ2-3; 15 bases align to TRBD2. Germline V CDR1 and CDR2: GTSNPN, SVGIG (reference sequence). J lost 7 bases, V lost 2 bases, and 4 bases had no gene match. This CDR3 is 15 amino acids long. CDR3 protein: CAWSWGLAGGNTQYF. The DNA for the CDR3 is TGTGCCTGGAGTTGGGGACTAGCGGGAGGAAATACGCAGTATTTT.

The V call is TRBV6-1, the J call TRBJ2-2; D perhaps matches TRBD1 (6 bases). The CDR3 has 13 residues. The germline V gene has CDR1 MNHNS and CDR2 SASEGT. V was cut by 6 bases and J by 4 bases, with 9 bases left in between. The CDR3 nucleotides read TGTGCCAGCAGGGGACAACCCACCGGGGAGCTGTTTTTT. Protein: CASRGQPTGELFF.

This clonotype showed up just a few times. The chain couples TRBV7-2 to TRBJ2-2; D is unresolved. The CDR3 spans 14 residues. V was pared by 5 bases and J by 6 bases, with 13 bases between. Germline CDR1 and CDR2: SGHTA and FQGNSA. CDR3 nucleotide sequence: TGTGCCAGCAGCCCGATGTCTGTGGCCGGGGAGCTGTTTTTT. Protein sequence: CASSPMSVAGELFF.

V usage is TRBV12-3 or TRBV12-4 and J usage is TRBJ1-2, with a possible D match to TRBD1 (5 bases). V was clipped by 2 bases and J by 4 bases, with 17 bases between them. This CDR3 comprises 16 residues. The CDR3 sequence: CASSLSGREGTYGYTF. The CDR3 DNA sequence: TGTGCCAGCAGTTTATCGGGACGGGAAGGTACCTATGGCTACACCTTC.

The rearrangement uses TRBV5-1 and TRBJ2-2; 12 positions match TRBD2. The ends lost 3 bases at V and 4 bases at J; junction bases unmatched: 4. Germline V gene sequence: CDR1 SGHRS, CDR2 YFSETQ. The CDR3 has 16 residues. Here the CDR3 reads CASSSTTSGSTGELFF. The CDR3 nucleotides are TGCGCCAGCAGCTCCACGACTAGCGGGAGCACCGGGGAGCTGTTTTTT.

The chain uses TRBV19 and TRBJ2-1, with TRBD2 matching 9 bases. CDR3 length equals 15 residues. Germline assignment: CDR1 LNHDA and CDR2 SQIVND (reference sequence). The trim removed 3 bases at V and 7 bases at J, leaving 7 bases unmatched. The CDR3 DNA sequence: TGTGCCAGTAGTATCGTAGCGGGAGTTGGAAATGAGCAGTTCTTC. This sequence encodes CASSIVAGVGNEQFF. Looking up the rest from reference TRBV19 and TRBJ2-1 gives the full variable domain: DGGITQSPKYLFRKEGQNVTLSCEQNLNHDAMYWYRQDPGQGLRLIYYSQIVNDFQKGDIAEGYSVSREKKESFPLTVTSAQKNPTAFYLCASSIVAGVGNEQFFGPGTRLTVL.

As concerns this clonotype: This could be a read error, since a much larger clone is one nucleotide away. This chain uses TRBV6-2 or TRBV6-3 with TRBJ2-7; 12 nucleotides line up with TRBD2. V shed 2 bases, J shed 3 bases, and the junction held 5 bases outside the gene matches. CDR1 MNHEY and CDR2 SVGEGT come from the germline V gene. This CDR3 contains 16 residues. The CDR3 here is CASSYGVTSGSYEQYF. In nucleotides, the CDR3 is TGTGCCAGCAGTTACGGAGTGACTAGCGGGAGCTACGAGCAGTACTTC.

This clonotype was counted ten times or more. V gene TRBV11-2 combines with J gene TRBJ2-7; tentative D call: TRBD2 (5 bases). CDR3 length equals 13 residues. The V end was cut by 8 bases, the J end by 3 bases, with 14 bases between. Germline V CDR1 and CDR2: SGHAT, FQNNGV. The CDR3 sequence is CASRGLASYEQYF. Here the CDR3 DNA reads TGTGCCAGCCGCGGTCTAGCAAGCTACGAGCAGTACTTC.

This clonotype was seen more than once but under ten times. The J gene is TRBJ1-3, the V gene TRBV25-1; D is perhaps TRBD1 (5 bases). V was pared by 1 base and J by 0 bases, with 13 bases between. The germline CDR1 and CDR2 sequences are MGHDK and SYGVNS. This CDR3 is built from 17 residues. The CDR3 region is CASSESGGAISGNTIYF. In nucleotides, the CDR3 is TGTGCCAGCAGTGAATCGGGCGGGGCGATCTCTGGAAACACCATATATTTT.

The gene calls are TRBV4-2 and TRBJ2-4, with D possibly being TRBD1 (6 bases). The CDR3 loop spans 15 amino acids. V was clipped by 0 bases and J by 6 bases, with 12 bases between them. Per germline, CDR1 LGHNA and CDR2 YNFKEQ. CDR3 in amino acids: CASSQEGARGNIQYF. In DNA form, the CDR3 reads TGTGCCAGCAGCCAAGAGGGGGCGCGAGGAAACATTCAGTACTTC.

This clonotype was picked up many times. This sequence joins TRBV7-4 and TRBJ2-7, with 10 positions matching TRBD1. The CDR3 has 16 residues. Trimming at V came to 8 bases and at J to 1 base, leaving 11 bases not matched to a gene. CDR1 and CDR2 (germline): SGHVT, SQSDAQ. The CDR3 DNA sequence: TGTGCCAGCCCGACTTCCGGGACAGGGGATTCCTACGAGCAGTACTTC. This sequence encodes CASPTSGTGDSYEQYF.

The rearrangement joins TRBV11-2 to TRBJ2-3; D not certain. V lost 5 bases and J 2 bases, leaving 14 bases between the germline ends. The CDR3 loop spans 15 amino acids. Germline lookup yields CDR1 SGHAT and CDR2 FQNNGV. The DNA for the CDR3 is TGTGCCAGCAGCCGGGTCGCTTTAGTCACAGATACGCAGTATTTT. This codes for CASSRVALVTDTQYF.

V is TRBV20-1 and J is TRBJ2-7; 9 bases map to TRBD2. Trimming took 5 bases from V and 3 from J; bases not matched to a gene: 11. The CDR3 extends over 15 amino acids. Per the germline V gene, CDR1 is DFQATT and CDR2 is SNEGSKA (reference sequence). The CDR3 reads CSAESGREGGYEQYF. The CDR3 bases are TGCAGTGCTGAGAGCGGGCGGGAGGGCGGCTACGAGCAGTACTTC.

This clonotype has at least ten counts. This chain uses TRBV10-3 with TRBJ2-1; 12 nucleotides line up with TRBD2. The ends lost 7 bases at V and 7 bases at J; junction bases unmatched: 14. Germline CDR1 is ENHRY and CDR2 is SYGVKD. The CDR3 consists of 17 residues. This CDR3 is CAIKPATSGSLKNEQFF. For the CDR3, the DNA is TGTGCCATCAAACCCGCGACTAGCGGGAGCCTGAAAAATGAGCAGTTCTTC.

This clonotype was found a few times. The chain joins TRBV6-1 to TRBJ1-1, with a tentative D call TRBD1 (5 bases). The CDR3 is 14 amino acids. Trimming cost V 6 bases and J 5 bases, with 16 bases left between them. In germline, CDR1 is MNHNS, CDR2 SASEGT. Written as DNA, the CDR3 is TGTGCCAGCAGCCCCGCGGGGGGAAGGACTGAAGCTTTCTTT. Its translation is CASSPAGGRTEAFF.

This clonotype was counted ten times or more. A read error may account for a junction end that differs from germline. The chain recombines TRBV20-1 with TRBJ2-3; TRBD2 agrees at 9 bases. The germline V gene has CDR1 DFQATT and CDR2 SNEGSKA (reference sequence). This CDR3 region has 14 residues. CDR3 sequence reads: CSGRLAALTDTQYF. The CDR3 region has the DNA TGCAGTGGTAGACTAGCGGCACTCACAGATACGCAGTATTTT.

This clonotype was counted many times. The CDR3 protein is CASKITGVDTEAFF. Written as DNA, the CDR3 is TGTGCCAGTAAGATTACAGGGGTTGACACTGAAGCTTTCTTT. This chain joins TRBV19 and TRBJ1-1; 7 nucleotides align to TRBD1. V was pared by 7 bases and J by 3 bases, with 8 bases of the junction left unmatched. This CDR3 is built from 14 residues. Germline values: CDR1 LNHDA, CDR2 SQIVND (reference sequence).